Listed here are 13 T cell receptor beta chains from one sample, sequenced in a study of monozygotic twins with inflammatory bowel disease. TCRdb processed the 5' RACE reads again and assigns one entry to each CDR3 protein, with no DNA. This repertoire includes roughly 200,000 distinct CDR3 sequences. The specimen sequenced was blood. Receptors were obtained from a human donor with ulcerative colitis or Crohn's disease, or a healthy co-twin of an affected twin (not recorded which).

This sequence joins TRBV5-1 and TRBJ2-5; without DNA, the TCRdb call of TRBD2 cannot be checked. CDR3 length: 12 amino acids. Germline V lookup: CDR1 SGHRS, CDR2 YFSETQ. The CDR3 sequence is CASSPKVGRRHF.

CDR3 sequence reads: CASSLGSRAGYTF. The rearrangement uses TRBV5-5 and TRBJ1-2. Germline CDR1 SGHKS, CDR2 YYEKEE (reference sequence). The CDR3 is made up of 13 amino acids.

V gene TRBV12-3 or TRBV12-4 combines with J gene TRBJ1-1. CDR3 length: 13 residues. The CDR3 spells CASSFQQNTEAFF.

This rearrangement joins TRBV12-3 or TRBV12-4 to TRBJ1-1; TCRdb calls TRBD1, which cannot be checked without DNA. This CDR3 has 12 amino acids. This CDR3 reads CASRGLNTEAFF.

The chain couples TRBV7-9 to TRBJ1-2. CDR3 length equals 12 residues. Germline V gives CDR1 SEHNR, CDR2 FQNEAQ (reference sequence). The CDR3: CASSSNLVGYTF. Full variable domain (outside the CDR3, taken from reference TRBV7-9 and TRBJ1-2): DTGVSQNPRHKITKRGQNVTFRCDPISEHNRLYWYRQTLGQGPEFLTYFQNEAQLEKSRLLSDRFSAERPKGSFSTLEIQRTEQGDSAMYLCASSSNLVGYTFGSGTRLTVV.

The rearrangement joins TRBV5-1 to TRBJ1-4; TCRdb outputs TRBD1, but without DNA this stays unchecked. The CDR3 has 14 residues. Germline CDR1 SGHRS, CDR2 YFSETQ. The CDR3 protein is CASSRDSTNEKLFF.

The chain couples TRBV29-1 to TRBJ2-3; the D call from TCRdb, TRBD2, cannot be confirmed without DNA. Germline lookup yields CDR1 SQVTM and CDR2 ANQGSEA. This CDR3 is built from 12 residues. CDR3 loop: CSVDREADTQYF.

The chain has TRBV4-1 and TRBJ2-4; TCRdb calls TRBD2, which cannot be checked without DNA. This CDR3 comprises 17 residues. Germline V gene lookup returns CDR1 MGHRA and CDR2 YSYEKL. The CDR3 here is CASSQDQRVLAKNIQYF.

The V gene is TRBV4-1, the J gene TRBJ2-3; TCRdb picks TRBD1, but there is no DNA to check that call. Germline loops: CDR1 MGHRA, CDR2 YSYEKL. The CDR3 is 17 amino acids. The CDR3: CASSQVGQAAHSDTQYF.

The chain couples TRBV20-1 to TRBJ2-1; the TCRdb call, TRBD1, lacks DNA for checking. The germline V gene encodes CDR1 DFQATT and CDR2 SNEGSKA (reference sequence). The CDR3 is 15 amino acids. The CDR3 reads CSAPFGGPPYNEQFF.

V is TRBV12-3 or TRBV12-4 and J is TRBJ1-1; the TRBD1 assignment by TCRdb is unverifiable without DNA. The CDR3 runs to 20 residues. CDR3 sequence reads: CASRLGHDSIGRNLNTEAFF.

The genes are TRBV5-1 and TRBJ2-7; TCRdb designates TRBD2, a call that cannot be tested without DNA. The CDR3 totals 12 residues. Germline CDR1 reads SGHRS; CDR2 reads YFSETQ. CDR3 amino acids: CASSSVRDEQYF.

V is TRBV5-1 and J is TRBJ2-7; TCRdb's assignment of TRBD2 cannot be checked, as there is no DNA. Germline V gives CDR1 SGHRS, CDR2 YFSETQ. This CDR3 comprises 16 residues. CDR3 loop: CASSYLSGNPSYEQYF.